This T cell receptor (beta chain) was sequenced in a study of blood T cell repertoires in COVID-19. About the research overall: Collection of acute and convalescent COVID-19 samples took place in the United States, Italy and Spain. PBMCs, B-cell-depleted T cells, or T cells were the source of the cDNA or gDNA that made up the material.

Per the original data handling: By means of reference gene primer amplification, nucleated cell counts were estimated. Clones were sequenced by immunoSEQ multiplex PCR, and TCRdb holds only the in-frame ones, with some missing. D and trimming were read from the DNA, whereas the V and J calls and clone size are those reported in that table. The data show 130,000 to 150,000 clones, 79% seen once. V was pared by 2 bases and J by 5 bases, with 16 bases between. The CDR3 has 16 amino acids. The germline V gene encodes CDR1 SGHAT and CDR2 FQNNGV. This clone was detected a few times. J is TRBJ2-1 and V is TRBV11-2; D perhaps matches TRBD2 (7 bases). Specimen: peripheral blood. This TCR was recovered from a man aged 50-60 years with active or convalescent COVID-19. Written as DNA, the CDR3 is TGTGCCAGCAGCTTATCCTTAAGGGGGGGGGACAATGAGCAGTTCTTC. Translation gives CASSLSLRGGDNEQFF. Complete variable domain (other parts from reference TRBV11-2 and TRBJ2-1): EAGVAQSPRYKIIEKRQSVAFWCNPISGHATLYWYQQILGQGPKLLIQFQNNGVVDDSQLPKDRFSAERLKGVDSTLKIQPAKLEDSAVYLCASSLSLRGGDNEQFFGPGTRLTVL.